This T cell receptor beta chain stems from a study of blood T cell repertoires in COVID-19. Study-level background: In each case, the material was cDNA or gDNA derived from T cells, B-cell-depleted T cells, or PBMCs.

Germline V lookup: CDR1 LNHDA, CDR2 SQIVND (reference sequence). Trimming pared 4 bases from V and 5 bases from J, leaving 17 bases between. This CDR3 has 16 residues. Clones were read by immunoSEQ multiplex PCR, and TCRdb kept only the in-frame ones, dropping some. This sample has 200,000 to 250,000 clones, with over 80% found just once. The rearrangement joins TRBV19 to TRBJ1-4; D call uncertain. Input material: PBMCs or T cells enriched from blood (not recorded which). The sequence was collected from a man aged 18 to 30 with acute COVID-19. The CDR3 DNA sequence: TGTGCCAGTAGTAAAGCTCGAGGACTGAGAAATGAAAAACTGTTTTTT. It is translated as CASSKARGLRNEKLFF.